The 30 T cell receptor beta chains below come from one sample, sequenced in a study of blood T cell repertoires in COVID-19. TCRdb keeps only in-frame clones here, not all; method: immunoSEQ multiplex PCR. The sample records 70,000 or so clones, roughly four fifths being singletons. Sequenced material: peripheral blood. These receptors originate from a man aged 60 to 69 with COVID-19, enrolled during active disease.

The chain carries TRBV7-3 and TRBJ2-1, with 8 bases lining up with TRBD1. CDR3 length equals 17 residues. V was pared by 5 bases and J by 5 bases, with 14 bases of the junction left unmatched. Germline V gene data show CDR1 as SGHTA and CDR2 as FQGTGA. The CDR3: CASSKRPRTGYNNEQFF. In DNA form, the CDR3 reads TGTGCCAGCAGCAAAAGACCCCGGACAGGGTACAACAATGAGCAGTTCTTC.

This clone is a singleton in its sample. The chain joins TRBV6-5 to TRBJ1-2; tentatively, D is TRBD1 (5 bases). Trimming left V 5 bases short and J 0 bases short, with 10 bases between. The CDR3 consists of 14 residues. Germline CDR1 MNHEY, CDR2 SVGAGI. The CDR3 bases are TGTGCCAGCAGTCCGGGGGTTTCTAACTATGGCTACACCTTC. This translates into CASSPGVSNYGYTF.

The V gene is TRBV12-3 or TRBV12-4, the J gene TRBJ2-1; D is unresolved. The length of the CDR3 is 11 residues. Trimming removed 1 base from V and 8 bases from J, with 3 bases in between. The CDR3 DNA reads TGTGCCAGCAGTTTAGTATATGAGCAGTTCTTC. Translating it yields CASSLVYEQFF.

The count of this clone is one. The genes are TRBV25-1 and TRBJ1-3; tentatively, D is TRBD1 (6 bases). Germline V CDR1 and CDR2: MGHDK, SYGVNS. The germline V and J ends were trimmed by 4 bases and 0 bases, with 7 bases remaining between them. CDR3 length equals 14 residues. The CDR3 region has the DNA TGTGCCAGCAGTGTGACAGGCTCTGGAAACACCATATATTTT. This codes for CASSVTGSGNTIYF.

The CDR3 loop is CASGQVLETQYF. The DNA for the CDR3 is TGTGCCAGCGGACAGGTCCTAGAGACCCAGTACTTC. The chain employs TRBV6-5 and TRBJ2-5; 7 positions match TRBD1. The CDR3 loop spans 12 amino acids. Germline-derived CDR1 and CDR2 are MNHEY and SVGAGI. After removal of 8 bases from V and 4 bases from J, the junction contained 4 bases not matched to a gene.

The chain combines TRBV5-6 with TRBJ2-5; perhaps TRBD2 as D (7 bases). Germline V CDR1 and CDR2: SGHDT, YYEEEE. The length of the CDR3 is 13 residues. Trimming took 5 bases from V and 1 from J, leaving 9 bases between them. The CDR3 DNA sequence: TGTGCCAGCAGGCGGGGGCCCCAAGAGACCCAGTACTTC. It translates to CASRRGPQETQYF.

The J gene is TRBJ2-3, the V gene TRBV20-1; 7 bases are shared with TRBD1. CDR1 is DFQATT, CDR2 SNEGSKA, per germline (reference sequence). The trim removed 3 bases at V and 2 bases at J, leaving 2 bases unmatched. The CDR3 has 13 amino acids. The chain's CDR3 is CSASDRATDTQYF. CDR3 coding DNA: TGCAGTGCTAGTGACAGGGCCACAGATACGCAGTATTTT.

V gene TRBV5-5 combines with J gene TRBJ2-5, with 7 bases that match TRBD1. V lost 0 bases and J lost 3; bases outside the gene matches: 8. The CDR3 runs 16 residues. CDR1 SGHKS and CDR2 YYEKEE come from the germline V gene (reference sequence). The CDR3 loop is CASSLVARGFEETQYF. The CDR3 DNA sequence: TGTGCCAGCAGCTTGGTGGCCAGGGGGTTTGAAGAGACCCAGTACTTC.

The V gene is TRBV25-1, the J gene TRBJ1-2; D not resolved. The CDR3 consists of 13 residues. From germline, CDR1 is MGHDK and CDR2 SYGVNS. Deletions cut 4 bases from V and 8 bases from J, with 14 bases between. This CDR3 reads CASSGRSLGGYTF. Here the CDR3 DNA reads TGTGCCAGCAGTGGGCGCAGCCTGGGCGGCTACACCTTC.

CDR3 coding DNA: TGTGCCAGTAGGTCGACTAGTTACAATGAGCAGTTCTTC. Encoded protein: CASRSTSYNEQFF. This chain connects TRBV19 to TRBJ2-1; the D gene is possibly TRBD2 (6 bases). CDR3 length: 13 amino acids. V dropped 6 bases and J dropped 4 bases, with 10 bases sitting between them. Germline V gene sequence: CDR1 LNHDA, CDR2 SQIVND (reference sequence).

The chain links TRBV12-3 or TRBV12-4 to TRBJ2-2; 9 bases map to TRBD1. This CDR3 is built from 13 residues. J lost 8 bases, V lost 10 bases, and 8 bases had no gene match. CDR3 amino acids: CATTGGAGGELFF. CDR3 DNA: TGTGCCACCACAGGGGGCGCGGGTGGGGAGCTGTTTTTT.

CDR3 sequence (DNA): TGTGCCAGCAGTGACAGGGATGAAAAACTGTTTTTT. This sequence encodes CASSDRDEKLFF. This chain joins TRBV2 and TRBJ1-4, with D perhaps TRBD1 (5 bases). V lost 3 bases, J lost 6 bases, and 5 bases lay in between. The germline V gene encodes CDR1 SNHLY and CDR2 FYNNEI. The CDR3 totals 12 residues.

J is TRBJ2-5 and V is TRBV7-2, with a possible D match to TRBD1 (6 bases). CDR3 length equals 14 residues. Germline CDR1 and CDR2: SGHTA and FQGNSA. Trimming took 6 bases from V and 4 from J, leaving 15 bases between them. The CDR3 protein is CASSQGRGGETQYF. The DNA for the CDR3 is TGTGCCAGCAGTCAAGGCAGGGGTGGAGAGACCCAGTACTTC.

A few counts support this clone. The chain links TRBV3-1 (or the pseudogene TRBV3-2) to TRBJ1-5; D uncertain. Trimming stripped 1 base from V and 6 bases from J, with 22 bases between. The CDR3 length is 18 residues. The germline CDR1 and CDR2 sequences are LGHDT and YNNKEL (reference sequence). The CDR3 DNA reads TGTGCCAGCAGCCAAGGATTATCGGGCGGAGGGTATAGTCAGCCCCAGCATTTT. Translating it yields CASSQGLSGGGYSQPQHF.

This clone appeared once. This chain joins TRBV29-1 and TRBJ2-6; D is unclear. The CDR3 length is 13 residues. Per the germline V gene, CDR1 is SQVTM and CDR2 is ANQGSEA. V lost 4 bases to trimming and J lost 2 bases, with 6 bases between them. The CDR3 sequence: CSVGSAGANVLTF. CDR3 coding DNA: TGCAGCGTTGGGTCGGCTGGGGCCAACGTCCTGACTTTC.

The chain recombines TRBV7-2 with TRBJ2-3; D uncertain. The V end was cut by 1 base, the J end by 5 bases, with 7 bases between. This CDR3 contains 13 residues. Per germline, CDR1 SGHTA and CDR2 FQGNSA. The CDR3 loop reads CASSLDRRDTQYF. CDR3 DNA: TGTGCCAGCAGCTTAGACCGTAGAGATACGCAGTATTTT.

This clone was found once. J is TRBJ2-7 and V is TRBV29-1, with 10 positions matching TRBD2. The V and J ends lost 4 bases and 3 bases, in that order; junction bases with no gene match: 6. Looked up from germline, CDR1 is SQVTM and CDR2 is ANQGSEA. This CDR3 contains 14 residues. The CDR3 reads CSVGLAGEDYEQYF. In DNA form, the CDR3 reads TGCAGCGTTGGCCTAGCGGGAGAAGACTACGAGCAGTACTTC.

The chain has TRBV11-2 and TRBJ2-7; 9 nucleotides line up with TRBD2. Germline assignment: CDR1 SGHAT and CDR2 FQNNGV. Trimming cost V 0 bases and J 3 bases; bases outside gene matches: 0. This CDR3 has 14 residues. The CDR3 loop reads CASSLERGGYEQYF. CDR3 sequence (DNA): TGTGCCAGCAGCTTAGAGCGGGGGGGCTACGAGCAGTACTTC.

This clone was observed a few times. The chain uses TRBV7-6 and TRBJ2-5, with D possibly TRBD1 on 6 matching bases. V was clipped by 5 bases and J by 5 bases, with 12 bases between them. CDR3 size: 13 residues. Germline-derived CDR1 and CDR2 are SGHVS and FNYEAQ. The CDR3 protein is CASSNRVGETQYF. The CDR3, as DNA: TGTGCCAGCAGCAACAGGGTGGGTGAGACCCAGTACTTC.

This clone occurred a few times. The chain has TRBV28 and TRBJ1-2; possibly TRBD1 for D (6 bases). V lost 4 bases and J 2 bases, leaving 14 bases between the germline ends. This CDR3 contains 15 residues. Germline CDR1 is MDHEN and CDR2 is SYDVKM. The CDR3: CASSSIDRPNYGYTF. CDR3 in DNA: TGTGCCAGCAGTTCTATAGACAGGCCGAACTATGGCTACACCTTC.

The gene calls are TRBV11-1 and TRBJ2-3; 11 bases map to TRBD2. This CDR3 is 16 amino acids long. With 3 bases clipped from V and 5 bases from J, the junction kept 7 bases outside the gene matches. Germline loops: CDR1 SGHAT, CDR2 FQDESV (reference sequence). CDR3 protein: CASSFLAGGGGDTQYF. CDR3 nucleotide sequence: TGTGCCAGCAGCTTCCTAGCGGGAGGAGGCGGAGATACGCAGTATTTT.

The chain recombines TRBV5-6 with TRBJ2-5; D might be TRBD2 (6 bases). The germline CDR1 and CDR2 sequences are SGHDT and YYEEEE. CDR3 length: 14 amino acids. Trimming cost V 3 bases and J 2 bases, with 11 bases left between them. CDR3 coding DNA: TGTGCCAGCAGCTCCCCGGGGGAGCAAGAGACCCAGTACTTC. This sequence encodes CASSSPGEQETQYF.

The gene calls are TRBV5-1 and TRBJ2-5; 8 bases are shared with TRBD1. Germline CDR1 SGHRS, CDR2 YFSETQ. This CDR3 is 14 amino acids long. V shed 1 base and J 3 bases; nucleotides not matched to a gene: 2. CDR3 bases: TGCGCCAGCAGCTTGCAGGGACAGGAAGAGACCCAGTACTTC. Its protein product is CASSLQGQEETQYF.

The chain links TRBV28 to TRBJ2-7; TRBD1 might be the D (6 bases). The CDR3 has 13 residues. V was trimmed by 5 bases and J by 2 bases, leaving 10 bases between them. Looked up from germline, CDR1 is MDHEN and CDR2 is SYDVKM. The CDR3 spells CASSKQGAYEQYF. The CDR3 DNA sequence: TGTGCCAGCAGTAAACAGGGCGCCTACGAGCAGTACTTC.

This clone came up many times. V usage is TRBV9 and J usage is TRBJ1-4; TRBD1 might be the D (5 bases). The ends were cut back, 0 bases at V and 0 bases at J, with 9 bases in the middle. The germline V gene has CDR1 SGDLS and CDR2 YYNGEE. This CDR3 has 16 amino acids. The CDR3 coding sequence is TGTGCCAGCAGCGTAGGACAGACTGCAACTAATGAAAAACTGTTTTTT. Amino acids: CASSVGQTATNEKLFF.

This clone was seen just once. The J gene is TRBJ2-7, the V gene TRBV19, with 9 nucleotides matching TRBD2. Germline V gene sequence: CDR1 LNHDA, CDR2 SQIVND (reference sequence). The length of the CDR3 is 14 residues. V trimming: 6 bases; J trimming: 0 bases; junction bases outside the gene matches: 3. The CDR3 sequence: CASSRLADSYEQYF. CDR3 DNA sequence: TGTGCCAGTAGCAGACTAGCGGACTCCTACGAGCAGTACTTC.

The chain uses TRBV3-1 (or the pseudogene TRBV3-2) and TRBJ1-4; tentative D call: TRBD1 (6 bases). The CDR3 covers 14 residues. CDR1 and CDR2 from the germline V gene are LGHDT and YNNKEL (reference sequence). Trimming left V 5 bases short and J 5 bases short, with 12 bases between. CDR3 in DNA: TGTGCCAGCAGCGCAAGGGGGGGAAATGAAAAACTGTTTTTT. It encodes CASSARGGNEKLFF.

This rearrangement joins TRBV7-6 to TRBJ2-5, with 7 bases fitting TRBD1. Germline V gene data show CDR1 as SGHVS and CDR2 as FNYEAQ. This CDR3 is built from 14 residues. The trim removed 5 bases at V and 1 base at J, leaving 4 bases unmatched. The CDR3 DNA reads TGTGCCAGCAGCGCGACAGGGCTCCAAGAGACCCAGTACTTC. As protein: CASSATGLQETQYF.

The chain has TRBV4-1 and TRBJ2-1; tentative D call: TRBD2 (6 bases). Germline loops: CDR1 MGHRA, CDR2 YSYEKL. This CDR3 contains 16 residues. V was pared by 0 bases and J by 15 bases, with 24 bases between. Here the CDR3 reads CASSQDQRAGDRGRFF. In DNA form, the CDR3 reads TGCGCCAGCAGCCAAGATCAGCGGGCTGGAGATCGAGGACGGTTCTTC.

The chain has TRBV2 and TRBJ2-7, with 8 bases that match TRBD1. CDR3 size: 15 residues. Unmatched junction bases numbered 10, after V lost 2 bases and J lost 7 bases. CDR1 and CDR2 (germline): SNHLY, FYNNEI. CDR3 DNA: TGTGCCAGCAGTGAATTGGGGACAGGCAATGGGGAGCAGTACTTC. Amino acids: CASSELGTGNGEQYF.